A selection of T cell receptor beta chains follows, all from one sample in a study of spatial heterogeneity in lung cancer. Each CDR3 protein gets one entry after TCRdb re-called the 5' RACE reads with MiXCR. The sample shows tens of thousands of distinct CDR3 sequences, roughly 8.9% of them seen only once. Sequencing was performed on PBMCs, taken at follow-up. The receptors derive from a female donor with early-stage non-small cell lung cancer. The CDR3 runs from the conserved cysteine through the conserved F or W. The D gene is left open where the match is weak.

J gene,D gene,V gene,CDR3 protein
TRBJ1-4,-,TRBV5-1,CASSTGTVATNEKLFF
TRBJ2-4,TRBD1,TRBV30,CALDRGQGNIQYF
TRBJ1-4,TRBD1,TRBV5-8,CASSWTGATSNEKLFF
TRBJ2-1,-,TRBV6-5,CASSWGRYNEQFF
TRBJ2-2,-,TRBV7-2,CASSLAIGVTGELFF
TRBJ2-5,-,TRBV5-1,CASSFSDSSQETQYF
TRBJ2-5,TRBD1,TRBV6-5,CASSPGTGGGETQYF
TRBJ2-1,-,TRBV7-2,CASKGGGTSGDEQFF
TRBJ2-7,TRBD1,TRBV14,CASSQTTRDRGPHEQYF
TRBJ2-7,-,TRBV7-3,CASSRTQGDVDEQYF
TRBJ1-4,TRBD1,TRBV18,CASSPGTANREKLFF
TRBJ2-7,TRBD2,TRBV28,CASSFLAGLAYEQYF
TRBJ2-2,TRBD2,TRBV20-1,CSAIQAGANTGELFF
TRBJ2-1,TRBD1,TRBV11-2,CASSLGTGLFF
TRBJ1-2,TRBD1,TRBV7-9,CASSQGGPHGYTF
TRBJ1-1,TRBD1,TRBV7-9,CASSPSRTGFSEAFF
TRBJ1-5,-,TRBV6-5,CASSTHREISNQPQHF
TRBJ1-2,-,TRBV3-1,CASSHPGLPKDGYTF
TRBJ2-4,-,TRBV28,CASSWGTARNIQYF
TRBJ1-4,TRBD1,TRBV19,CASSKQGAYEKLFF
TRBJ2-1,TRBD1,TRBV5-1,CASSPPGQGYNEQFF
TRBJ1-4,TRBD1,TRBV5-8,CASSLNRGANEKLFF
TRBJ2-1,TRBD2,TRBV11-1,CASSPQGLADDQGFF
TRBJ2-7,-,TRBV7-9,CASSLWGAPTEQYF
TRBJ2-1,TRBD2,TRBV12-3/TRBV12-4,CASSSPGGGRSGYNEQFF
TRBJ2-7,-,TRBV10-2,CASTGVPGYEQYF
TRBJ1-3,TRBD1,TRBV27,CASSVTGGSGNTIYF
TRBJ2-7,TRBD2,TRBV7-2,CASSLGYSGRDYEQYF
TRBJ2-1,-,TRBV24-1,CATSDPGTEQFF
TRBJ1-1,-,TRBV12-3/TRBV12-4,CASSIGVANTEAFF
TRBJ2-1,-,TRBV7-9,CASSDTLGPRFF
TRBJ2-1,-,TRBV7-9,CASSYGGSYNEQFF
TRBJ2-2,-,TRBV19,CASSLEQGAGELFF
TRBJ2-4,-,TRBV2,CASRKLAKNIQYF
TRBJ2-3,-,TRBV9,CASSGFTDTQYF
TRBJ2-1,TRBD2,TRBV19,CASRPTSTGGNEQFF
TRBJ1-1,TRBD1,TRBV29-1,CSGAGTGDMNTEAFF
TRBJ2-1,TRBD2,TRBV12-3/TRBV12-4,CASSAPGTSIARF
TRBJ2-3,TRBD2,TRBV5-1,CASTTPSSGRATDTQYF
TRBJ2-1,TRBD2,TRBV5-4,CASSWAGTSSNEQFF
TRBJ2-3,TRBD2,TRBV7-9,CTSRTSGYDTQYF